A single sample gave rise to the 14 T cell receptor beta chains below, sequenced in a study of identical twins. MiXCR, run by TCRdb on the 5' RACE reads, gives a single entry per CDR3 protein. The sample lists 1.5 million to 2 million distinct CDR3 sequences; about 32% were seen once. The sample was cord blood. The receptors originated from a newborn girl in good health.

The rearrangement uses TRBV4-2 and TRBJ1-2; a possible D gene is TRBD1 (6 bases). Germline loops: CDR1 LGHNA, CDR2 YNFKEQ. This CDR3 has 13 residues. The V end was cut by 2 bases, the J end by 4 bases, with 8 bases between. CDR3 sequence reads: CASSQKDSYGYTF. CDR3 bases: TGTGCCAGCAGCCAAAAGGACAGCTATGGCTACACCTTC.

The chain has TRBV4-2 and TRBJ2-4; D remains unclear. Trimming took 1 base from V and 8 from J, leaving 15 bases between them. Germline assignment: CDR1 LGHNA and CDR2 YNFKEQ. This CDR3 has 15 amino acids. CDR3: CASSQGERSQYIQYF. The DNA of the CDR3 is TGTGCCAGCAGCCAAGGGGAAAGGTCTCAGTACATTCAGTACTTC.

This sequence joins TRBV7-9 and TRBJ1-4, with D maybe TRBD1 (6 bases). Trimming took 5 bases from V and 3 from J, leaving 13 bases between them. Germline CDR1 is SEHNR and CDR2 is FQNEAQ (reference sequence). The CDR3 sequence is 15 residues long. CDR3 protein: CASSPQGRANEKLFF. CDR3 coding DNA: TGTGCCAGCAGCCCACAGGGAAGGGCTAATGAAAAACTGTTTTTT.

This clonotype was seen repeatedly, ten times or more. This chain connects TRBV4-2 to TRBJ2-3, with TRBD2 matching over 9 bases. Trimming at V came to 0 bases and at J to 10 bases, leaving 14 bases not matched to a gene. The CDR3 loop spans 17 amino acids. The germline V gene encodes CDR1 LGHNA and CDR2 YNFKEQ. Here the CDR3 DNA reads TGTGCCAGCAGCCAAGAGTTAACAGTCCGGACTAGCGTGGCGCAGTATTTT. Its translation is CASSQELTVRTSVAQYF.

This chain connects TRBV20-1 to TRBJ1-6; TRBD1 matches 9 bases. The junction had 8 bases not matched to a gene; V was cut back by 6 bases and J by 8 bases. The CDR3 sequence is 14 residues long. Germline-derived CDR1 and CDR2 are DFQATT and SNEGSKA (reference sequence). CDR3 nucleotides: TGCAGTGCACTCAGGGGACAGGGATATTCACCCCTCCACTTT. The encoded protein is CSALRGQGYSPLHF.

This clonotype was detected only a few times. The CDR3 DNA is TGCAGCGTTGAAGATCTTCAAGGGAGTGGAAACTATGGCTACACCTTC. Its translation is CSVEDLQGSGNYGYTF. The V and J genes are TRBV29-1 and TRBJ1-2, with D uncertain. CDR3 length: 16 residues. Germline CDR1 SQVTM, CDR2 ANQGSEA. V was cut by 0 bases and J by 2 bases, with 16 bases left in between.

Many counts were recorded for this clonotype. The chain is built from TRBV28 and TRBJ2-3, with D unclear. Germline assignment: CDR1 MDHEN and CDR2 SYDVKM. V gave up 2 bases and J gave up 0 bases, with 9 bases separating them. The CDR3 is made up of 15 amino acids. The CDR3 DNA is TGTGCCAGCAGTTTACCCTCCCCTAGCACAGATACGCAGTATTTT. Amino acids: CASSLPSPSTDTQYF.

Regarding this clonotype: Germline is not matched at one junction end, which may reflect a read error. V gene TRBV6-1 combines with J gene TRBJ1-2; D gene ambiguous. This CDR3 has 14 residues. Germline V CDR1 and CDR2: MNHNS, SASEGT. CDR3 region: CTSSERDRGHGYTF. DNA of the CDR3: TGTACCAGCAGTGAAAGAGACCGAGGGCATGGCTACACCTTC.

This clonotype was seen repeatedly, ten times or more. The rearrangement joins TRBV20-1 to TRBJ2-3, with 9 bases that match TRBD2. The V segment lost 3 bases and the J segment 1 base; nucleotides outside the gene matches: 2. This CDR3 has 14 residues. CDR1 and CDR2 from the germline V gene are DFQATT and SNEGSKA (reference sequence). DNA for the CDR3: TGCAGTGCTAGTAGACTAGCGGGCACAGATACGCAGTATTTT. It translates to CSASRLAGTDTQYF.

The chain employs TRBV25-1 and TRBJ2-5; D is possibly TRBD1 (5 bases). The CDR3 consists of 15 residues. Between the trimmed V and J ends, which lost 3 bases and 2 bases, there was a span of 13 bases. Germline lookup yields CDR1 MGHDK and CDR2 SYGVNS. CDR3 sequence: CASSDRERPQETQYF. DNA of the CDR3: TGTGCCAGCAGTGACAGGGAAAGGCCTCAAGAGACCCAGTACTTC.

As DNA, the CDR3 is TGTGCCAGCAGCCCGACAGGAAGGGTCTACGAGCAGTACTTC. It translates to CASSPTGRVYEQYF. The chain employs TRBV7-9 and TRBJ2-7, with D maybe TRBD1 (6 bases). Trimming took off 5 bases at V and 3 bases at J, with 14 bases between the two ends. Per the germline V gene, CDR1 is SEHNR and CDR2 is FQNEAQ (reference sequence). The CDR3 extends over 14 amino acids.

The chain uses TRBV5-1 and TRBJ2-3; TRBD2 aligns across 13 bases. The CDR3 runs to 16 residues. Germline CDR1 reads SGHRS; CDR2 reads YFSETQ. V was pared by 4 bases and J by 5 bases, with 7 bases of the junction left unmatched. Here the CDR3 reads CASSGRTSGGRDTQYF. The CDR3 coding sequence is TGCGCCAGCAGCGGGAGGACTAGCGGGGGTAGAGATACGCAGTATTTT.

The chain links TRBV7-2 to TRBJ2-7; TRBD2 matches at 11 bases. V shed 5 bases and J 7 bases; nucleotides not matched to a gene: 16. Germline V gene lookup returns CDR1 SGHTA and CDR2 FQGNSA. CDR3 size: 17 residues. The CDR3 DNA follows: TGTGCCAGCAGCCTTCATCCCGGGACTAGCGGTTACAATGAGCAGTACTTC. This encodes CASSLHPGTSGYNEQYF.

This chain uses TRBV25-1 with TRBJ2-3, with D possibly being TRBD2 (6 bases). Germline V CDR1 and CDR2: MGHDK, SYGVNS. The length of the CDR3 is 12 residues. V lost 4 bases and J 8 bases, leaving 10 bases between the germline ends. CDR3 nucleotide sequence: TGTGCCAGCAGTGTGGGAGGAACTACGCAGTATTTT. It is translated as CASSVGGTTQYF.